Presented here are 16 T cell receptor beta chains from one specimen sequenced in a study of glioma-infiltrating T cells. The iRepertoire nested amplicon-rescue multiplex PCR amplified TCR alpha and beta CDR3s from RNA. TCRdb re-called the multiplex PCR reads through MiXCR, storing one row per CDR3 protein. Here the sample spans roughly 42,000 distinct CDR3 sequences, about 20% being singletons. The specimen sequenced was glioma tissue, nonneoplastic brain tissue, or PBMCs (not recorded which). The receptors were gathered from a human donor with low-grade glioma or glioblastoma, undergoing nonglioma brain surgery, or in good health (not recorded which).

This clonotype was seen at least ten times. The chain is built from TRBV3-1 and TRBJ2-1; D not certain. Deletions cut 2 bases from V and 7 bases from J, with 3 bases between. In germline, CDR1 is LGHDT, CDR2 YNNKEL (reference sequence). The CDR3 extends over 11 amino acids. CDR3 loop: CASSQINEQFF. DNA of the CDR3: TGTGCCAGCAGCCAAATAAATGAGCAGTTCTTC.

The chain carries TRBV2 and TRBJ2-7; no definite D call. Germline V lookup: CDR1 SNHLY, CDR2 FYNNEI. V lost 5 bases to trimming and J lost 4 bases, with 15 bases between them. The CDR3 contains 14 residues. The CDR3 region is CASSPWTQRYEQYV. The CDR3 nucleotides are TGTGCCAGCAGTCCCTGGACGCAAAGGTACGAGCAGTACGTC.

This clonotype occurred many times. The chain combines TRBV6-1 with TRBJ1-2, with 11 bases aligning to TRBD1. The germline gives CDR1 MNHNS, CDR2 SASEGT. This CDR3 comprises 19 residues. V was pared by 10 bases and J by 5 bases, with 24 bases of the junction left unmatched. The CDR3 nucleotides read TGTGCCACCGACCCGAAACGGGGACAGGGGGGTATAAAGGAATATGGCTACACCTTC. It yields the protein CATDPKRGQGGIKEYGYTF.

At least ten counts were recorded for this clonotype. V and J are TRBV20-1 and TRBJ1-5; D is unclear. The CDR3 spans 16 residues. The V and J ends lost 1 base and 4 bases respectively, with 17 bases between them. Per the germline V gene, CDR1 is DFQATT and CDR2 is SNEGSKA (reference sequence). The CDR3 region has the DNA TGCAGTGCTAGAGCCCTCGCCTCCCTATGGAATCAGCCCCAGCATTTT. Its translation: CSARALASLWNQPQHF.

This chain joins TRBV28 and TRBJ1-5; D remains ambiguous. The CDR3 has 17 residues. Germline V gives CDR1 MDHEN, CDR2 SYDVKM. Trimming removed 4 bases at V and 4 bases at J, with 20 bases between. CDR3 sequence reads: CASSYRERSQGNQPQHF. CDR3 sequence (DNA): TGTGCCAGCAGTTATCGTGAGCGGTCCCAAGGGAATCAGCCCCAGCATTTT.

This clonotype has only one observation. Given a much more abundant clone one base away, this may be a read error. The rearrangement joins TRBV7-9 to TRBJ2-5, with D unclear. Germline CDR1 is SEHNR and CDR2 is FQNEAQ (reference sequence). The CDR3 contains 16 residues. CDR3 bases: TGTGCCAGCACCCTTATGGAGCGAACCTTGCAAGGGACCCAGTACTTC. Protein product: CASTLMERTLQGTQYF.

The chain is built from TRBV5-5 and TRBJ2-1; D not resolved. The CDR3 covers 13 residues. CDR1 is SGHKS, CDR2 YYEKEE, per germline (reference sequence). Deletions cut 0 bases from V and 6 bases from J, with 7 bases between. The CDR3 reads CASSLVGSNEQFF. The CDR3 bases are TGTGCCAGCAGCTTGGTGGGCTCCAATGAGCAGTTCTTC.

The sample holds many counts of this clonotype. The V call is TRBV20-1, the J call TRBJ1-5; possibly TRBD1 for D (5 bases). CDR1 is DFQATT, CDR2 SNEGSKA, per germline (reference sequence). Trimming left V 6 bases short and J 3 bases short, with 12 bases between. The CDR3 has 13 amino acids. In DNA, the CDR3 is TGCAGTGCCTGGGACGGATTCAATCAGCCCCAGCATTTT. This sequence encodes CSAWDGFNQPQHF.

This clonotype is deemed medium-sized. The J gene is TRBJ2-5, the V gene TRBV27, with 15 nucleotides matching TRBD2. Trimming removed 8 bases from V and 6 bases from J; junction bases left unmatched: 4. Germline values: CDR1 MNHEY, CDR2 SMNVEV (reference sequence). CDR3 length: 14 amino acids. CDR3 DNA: TGTGCCAGCGGGGGACTAGCGGGGGGCAAGACCCAGTACTTC. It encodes CASGGLAGGKTQYF.

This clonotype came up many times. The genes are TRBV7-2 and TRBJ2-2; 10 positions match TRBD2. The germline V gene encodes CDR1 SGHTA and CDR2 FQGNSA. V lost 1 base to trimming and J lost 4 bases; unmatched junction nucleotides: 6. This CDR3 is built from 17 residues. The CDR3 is CASSLVSSGGPTGELFF. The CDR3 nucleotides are TGTGCCAGCAGCTTAGTGTCTAGCGGGGGCCCCACCGGGGAGCTGTTTTTT.

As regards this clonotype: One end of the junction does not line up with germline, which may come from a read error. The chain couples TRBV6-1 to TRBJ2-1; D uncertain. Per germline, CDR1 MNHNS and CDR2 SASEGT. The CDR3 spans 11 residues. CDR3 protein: CSSSLSVEHFF. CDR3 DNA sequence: TGTTCCAGCAGTCTATCTGTGGAGCATTTCTTC.

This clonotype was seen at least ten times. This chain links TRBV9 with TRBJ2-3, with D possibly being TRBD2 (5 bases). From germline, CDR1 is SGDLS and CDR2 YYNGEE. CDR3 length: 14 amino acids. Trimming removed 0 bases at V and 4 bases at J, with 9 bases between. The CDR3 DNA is TGTGCCAGCAGCGTAGGGAGCGGCGCAGATACGCAGTATTTT. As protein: CASSVGSGADTQYF. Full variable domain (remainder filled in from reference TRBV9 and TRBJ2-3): DSGVTQTPKHLITATGQRVTLRCSPRSGDLSVYWYQQSLDQGLQFLIQYYNGEERAKGNILERFSAQQFPDLHSELNLSSLELGDSALYFCASSVGSGADTQYFGPGTRLTVL.

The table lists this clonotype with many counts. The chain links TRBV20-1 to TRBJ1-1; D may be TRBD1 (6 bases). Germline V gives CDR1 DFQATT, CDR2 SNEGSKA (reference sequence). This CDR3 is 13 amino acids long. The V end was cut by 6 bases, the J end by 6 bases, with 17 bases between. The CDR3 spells CSAGIGGRAEAFF. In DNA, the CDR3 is TGCAGTGCCGGAATAGGGGGTAGGGCTGAAGCTTTCTTT.

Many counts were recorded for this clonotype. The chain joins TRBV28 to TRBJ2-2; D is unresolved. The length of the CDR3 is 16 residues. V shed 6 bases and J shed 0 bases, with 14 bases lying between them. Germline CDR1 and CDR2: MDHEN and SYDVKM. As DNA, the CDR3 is TGTGCCAGCAGCCAACTGCTGGCTACGAACACCGGGGAGCTGTTTTTT. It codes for CASSQLLATNTGELFF.

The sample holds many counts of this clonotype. This CDR3 reads CSARVDRVNTEAFF. For the CDR3, the DNA is TGCAGTGCTAGAGTGGACAGGGTGAACACTGAAGCTTTCTTT. The V and J genes are TRBV20-1 and TRBJ1-1; 8 bases fit TRBD1. Germline values: CDR1 DFQATT, CDR2 SNEGSKA (reference sequence). The length of the CDR3 is 14 residues. The trim removed 1 base at V and 0 bases at J, leaving 1 base unmatched.

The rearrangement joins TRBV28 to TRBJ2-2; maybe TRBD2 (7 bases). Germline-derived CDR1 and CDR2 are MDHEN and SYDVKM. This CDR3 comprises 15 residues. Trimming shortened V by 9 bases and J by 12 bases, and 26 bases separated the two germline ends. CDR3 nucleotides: TGTGCCAGTACTCGAGGGGGGGTAAACACCGGAAAGCTGTTTTTT. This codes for CASTRGGVNTGKLFF.